This T cell receptor (beta chain) originates from a study of T-cell reconstitution after alpha-beta-depleted transplantation in children. A TCRbeta library incorporating unique molecular identifiers was prepared. Via MiXCR, TCRdb re-called the PCR reads, giving one row per CDR3 protein. The sample records hundreds of thousands of distinct CDR3 sequences, roughly 24% being singletons. Sequences were derived from PBMCs, sampled before TCRalphabeta/CD19-depleted stem cell transplant. This clonotype originated in a girl aged 2-10 years with Fanconi anemia, due to receive a stem cell transplant.

Here the CDR3 reads CANGDSGSTDTQYF. In nucleotides, the CDR3 is TGTGCCAACGGGGATAGCGGGAGCACAGATACGCAGTATTTT. The rearrangement uses TRBV10-3 and TRBJ2-3, with 7 positions matching TRBD2. The CDR3 loop spans 14 amino acids. J gave up 0 bases and V 10 bases, and 7 bases lay outside the gene matches. Germline V gene sequence: CDR1 ENHRY, CDR2 SYGVKD.